What follows are 5 T cell receptor beta chains derived from one specimen sequenced in a study of radiation and T cells in renal cell carcinoma (dated by TCRdb to 2019 to 2021). The library was made by the immunoSEQ multiplex PCR assay. The table comes from immuneACCESS by way of TCRdb, which keeps in-frame sequences with V and J called. Part of the clones is missing from these tables; in studies checked, under half for an unresolved V gene and the rest for unknown reasons. The sample yields about 150,000 clones; approximately 86% were counted once. The leading ten clones occupy around 17% of the sample. This specimen's time point label, per the study, means: blood 4 weeks post-SBRT, at nephrectomy. The sample's treatment or condition, from its label and the paper: 15 Gy SBRT to primary tumor, nephrectomy 4 weeks later. The material sequenced was blood, taken from a patient whose treatment included radiotherapy and nephrectomy. These receptors were taken from a woman in her fifties or sixties with renal cell carcinoma.

This chain joins TRBV19 and TRBJ1-1, with D unresolved. The CDR3 is 13 amino acids. Trimming took off 7 bases at V and 0 bases at J, with 9 bases between the two ends. The V gene's germline CDR1 is LNHDA and CDR2 SQIVND (reference sequence). CDR3: CASMSQLNTEAFF. CDR3 nucleotide sequence: TGTGCCAGTATGTCGCAGCTGAACACTGAAGCTTTCTTT.

This chain joins TRBV7-2 and TRBJ2-7, with 7 bases fitting TRBD2. The germline gives CDR1 SGHTA, CDR2 FQGNSA. This CDR3 has 14 residues. After removal of 1 base from V and 8 bases from J, the junction contained 8 bases not matched to a gene. Here the CDR3 DNA reads TGTGCCAGCAGCTTAGAACTAGCGATTACGAAGCAGTACTTC. Protein product: CASSLELAITKQYF.

The chain links TRBV4-1 to TRBJ2-3, with D perhaps matching TRBD1 (6 bases). CDR1 is MGHRA and CDR2 is YSYEKL in the germline V gene. This CDR3 spans 16 amino acids. Deletions cut 0 bases from V and 4 bases from J, with 14 bases between. The CDR3 nucleotides read TGCGCCAGCAGCCAAGATCTGGGGGCGTCCGCAGATACGCAGTATTTT. Translated: CASSQDLGASADTQYF.

The chain links TRBV9 to TRBJ1-2; maybe TRBD1 (5 bases). The CDR3 sequence is 15 residues long. Germline V CDR1 and CDR2: SGDLS, YYNGEE. Trimming left V 0 bases short and J 0 bases short, with 9 bases between. This CDR3 reads CASSVDTGANYGYTF. In DNA form, the CDR3 reads TGTGCCAGCAGCGTAGATACAGGAGCTAACTATGGCTACACCTTC.

The chain couples TRBV4-3 to TRBJ1-4; D uncertain. CDR1 is LGHNA and CDR2 is YSLEER in the germline V gene. V lost 0 bases to trimming and J lost 0 bases, with 8 bases between them. This CDR3 region has 16 residues. CDR3 coding DNA: TGCGCCAGCAGCCAAGATTACAGTGCAACTAATGAAAAACTGTTTTTT. This translates into CASSQDYSATNEKLFF.